The 29 T cell receptor beta chains below come from one sample, sequenced in a study of memory CD4+ T cells and cytomegalovirus serostatus. Single viable CD3+CD4+CD8-CD45RO+ cells were sorted as the memory CD4+ T cells. The repertoire was sequenced with immunoSEQ multiplex PCR; TCRdb's copy has only in-frame clones and lacks some. This sample has about 96,000 clones, with about four fifths found just once. Sequencing was done on a sample of memory CD4+ T cells from blood. These receptors all stem from an adult in good health and CMV-seropositive.

The chain recombines TRBV7-2 with TRBJ2-3; 9 nucleotides line up with TRBD2. CDR3 length equals 16 residues. Trimming removed 3 bases from V and 4 bases from J; junction bases left unmatched: 8. Germline V gene data show CDR1 as SGHTA and CDR2 as FQGNSA. CDR3 nucleotide sequence: TGTGCCAGCAGCTTCGGAGCGGGAGGCGGGGCAGATACGCAGTATTTT. This codes for CASSFGAGGGADTQYF.

V usage is TRBV7-2 and J usage is TRBJ1-5; possibly TRBD1 for D (5 bases). Trimming left V 3 bases short and J 5 bases short, with 14 bases between. Per the germline V gene, CDR1 is SGHTA and CDR2 is FQGNSA. This CDR3 has 15 amino acids. The CDR3 region has the DNA TGTGCCAGCAGCTTGGGGGGACGGGTTGATCAGCCCCAGCATTTT. Protein product: CASSLGGRVDQPQHF.

This clone was observed a single time. V and J are TRBV28 and TRBJ2-4; 7 positions agree with TRBD2. The CDR3 sequence is 19 residues long. V lost 7 bases to trimming and J lost 0 bases; unmatched junction nucleotides: 18. Germline CDR1 and CDR2: MDHEN and SYDVKM. The CDR3 spells CASNSPKRLAELAKNIQYF. CDR3 nucleotide sequence: TGTGCCAGCAATTCCCCCAAGAGGCTAGCGGAGCTAGCCAAAAACATTCAGTACTTC. Full variable domain (rest looked up from reference TRBV28 and TRBJ2-4): DVKVTQSSRYLVKRTGEKVFLECVQDMDHENMFWYRQDPGLGLRLIYFSYDVKMKEKGDIPEGYSVSREKKERFSLILESASTNQTSMYLCASNSPKRLAELAKNIQYFGAGTRLSVL.

The V call is TRBV6-1, the J call TRBJ1-5; weak D call: TRBD1 (6 bases). This CDR3 comprises 12 residues. V lost 6 bases and J lost 9, with 12 bases in between. Per the germline V gene, CDR1 is MNHNS and CDR2 is SASEGT. The CDR3 nucleotides read TGTGCCAGCAGCGGGGGCGAGCTGCCCCAGCATTTT. It yields the protein CASSGGELPQHF.

This clone was observed once. V gene TRBV4-2 combines with J gene TRBJ2-6, with TRBD2 as a possible D gene (7 bases). Trimming shortened V by 1 base and J by 4 bases, and 23 bases separated the two germline ends. Germline V gene lookup returns CDR1 LGHNA and CDR2 YNFKEQ. The CDR3 sequence is 20 residues long. In nucleotides, the CDR3 is TGTGCCAGCAGCCAAGTAGGAAGGGGGGGAGGACCGTCGGGGGCCAACGTCCTGACTTTC. Translated: CASSQVGRGGGPSGANVLTF.

This clone was seen repeatedly, ten times or more. The V and J genes are TRBV19 and TRBJ1-5; D is undetermined. This CDR3 contains 14 residues. V lost 9 bases and J lost 2, with 14 bases in between. Germline-derived CDR1 and CDR2 are LNHDA and SQIVND (reference sequence). The CDR3, as DNA: TGTGCCAGCGGAGCTAGGCAGGGCAATCAGCCCCAGCATTTT. Translation gives CASGARQGNQPQHF. Combining the CDR3 with reference TRBV19 and TRBJ1-5 gives the whole variable domain DGGITQSPKYLFRKEGQNVTLSCEQNLNHDAMYWYRQDPGQGLRLIYYSQIVNDFQKGDIAEGYSVSREKKESFPLTVTSAQKNPTAFYLCASGARQGNQPQHFGDGTRLSIL.

Only a few counts were recorded for this clone. This chain joins TRBV7-9 and TRBJ2-3, with TRBD2 identical over 10 bases. The J segment lost 8 bases and the V segment lost 4 bases, leaving 15 bases of the junction unmatched. The CDR3 extends over 17 amino acids. CDR1 is SEHNR and CDR2 is FQNEAQ in the germline V gene (reference sequence). The CDR3 DNA reads as TGTGCCAGCAGCTGGCGCCCCAGCGGGAGGGCCCCGGGTACGCAGTATTTT. This gives the protein CASSWRPSGRAPGTQYF.

The gene calls are TRBV14 and TRBJ1-5, with D uncertain. This CDR3 is built from 13 residues. Germline assignment: CDR1 SGHDN and CDR2 FVKESK. Trimming stripped 0 bases from V and 9 bases from J, with 9 bases between. CDR3 in DNA: TGTGCCAGCAGCCAAGATCCATGGAGGCCCCAGCATTTT. Translating gives CASSQDPWRPQHF.

The gene calls are TRBV19 and TRBJ1-4, with 7 bases identical to TRBD1. The CDR3 sequence is 17 residues long. Germline trimming cut 7 bases from V and 8 bases from J; bases unmatched to any gene: 19. Germline lookup yields CDR1 LNHDA and CDR2 SQIVND (reference sequence). Here the CDR3 DNA reads TGTGCCAGTAACACCCTTTTTAGCCCGGGACAGTCGGAAAAACTGTTTTTT. Its protein product is CASNTLFSPGQSEKLFF.

This sequence joins TRBV6-5 and TRBJ1-1; D remains ambiguous. Germline assignment: CDR1 MNHEY and CDR2 SVGAGI. The CDR3 covers 14 residues. The ends were cut back, 5 bases at V and 1 base at J, with 11 bases in the middle. CDR3 in amino acids: CASSPAPGNTEAFF. The CDR3 nucleotides read TGTGCCAGCAGTCCCGCGCCGGGGAACACTGAAGCTTTCTTT.

The chain recombines TRBV27 with TRBJ2-1, with 7 bases that match TRBD2. The CDR3 consists of 12 residues. V trimming: 3 bases; J trimming: 9 bases; junction bases outside the gene matches: 2. In germline, CDR1 is MNHEY, CDR2 SMNVEV (reference sequence). Here the CDR3 DNA reads TGTGCCAGCAGTTTCTGGGGGGGTGAGCAGTTCTTC. Protein: CASSFWGGEQFF.

The chain uses TRBV7-3 and TRBJ1-1; D not certain. This CDR3 region has 14 residues. V lost 5 bases and J lost 1, with 11 bases in between. Per germline, CDR1 SGHTA and CDR2 FQGTGA. CDR3 protein: CASSPGPGNTEAFF. CDR3 in DNA: TGTGCCAGCAGCCCGGGCCCCGGGAACACTGAAGCTTTCTTT.

This clone was counted once. The chain employs TRBV7-2 and TRBJ2-5; 8 bases fit TRBD1. The germline V gene encodes CDR1 SGHTA and CDR2 FQGNSA. The CDR3 sequence is 13 residues long. Trimming removed 5 bases from V and 4 bases from J; junction bases left unmatched: 3. The CDR3 loop is CASSPGTGETQYF. CDR3 DNA sequence: TGTGCCAGCAGCCCCGGGACAGGAGAGACCCAGTACTTC.

This chain uses TRBV4-2 with TRBJ2-5; D is possibly TRBD1 (5 bases). The CDR3 is 13 residues long. Germline CDR1 and CDR2: LGHNA and YNFKEQ. V lost 5 bases and J 1 base, leaving 8 bases between the germline ends. CDR3 residues: CASSWQGQETQYF. CDR3 in DNA: TGTGCCAGCAGCTGGCAGGGCCAAGAGACCCAGTACTTC.

The chain recombines TRBV4-2 with TRBJ2-7, with 15 bases lining up with TRBD2. This CDR3 region has 19 residues. Germline-derived CDR1 and CDR2 are LGHNA and YNFKEQ. The trim removed 0 bases at V and 6 bases at J, leaving 12 bases unmatched. CDR3 nucleotide sequence: TGTGCCAGCAGCCAAGATGGAGGACTAGCGGGAGGGCCGAGGCCCGAGCAGTACTTC. This translates into CASSQDGGLAGGPRPEQYF.

This chain links TRBV5-1 with TRBJ1-2, with TRBD1 as a possible D gene (6 bases). Germline CDR1 is SGHRS and CDR2 is YFSETQ. V dropped 3 bases and J dropped 0 bases, with 12 bases sitting between them. CDR3 length: 15 amino acids. CDR3 nucleotides: TGCGCCAGCAGCTCAGGACAGCCCTCTAACTATGGCTACACCTTC. Translation: CASSSGQPSNYGYTF.

This rearrangement joins TRBV7-3 to TRBJ2-7, with 7 bases aligning to TRBD2. V was pared by 5 bases and J by 3 bases, with 13 bases of the junction left unmatched. Germline V gene lookup returns CDR1 SGHTA and CDR2 FQGTGA. The CDR3 runs to 16 residues. The CDR3 is CASSPRGSGFLYEQYF. CDR3 bases: TGTGCCAGCAGCCCGAGGGGTAGCGGGTTCCTCTACGAGCAGTACTTC.

This clone was seen just once. The chain uses TRBV11-2 and TRBJ2-4; D not certain. The CDR3 has 14 residues. The germline CDR1 and CDR2 sequences are SGHAT and FQNNGV. V shed 6 bases and J shed 0 bases, with 9 bases lying between them. CDR3: CASRGTIAKNIQYF. The CDR3 DNA follows: TGTGCCAGCAGGGGTACAATAGCCAAAAACATTCAGTACTTC.

This chain joins TRBV6-1 and TRBJ1-4; 8 bases line up with TRBD1. This CDR3 is built from 14 residues. Germline CDR1 reads MNHNS; CDR2 reads SASEGT. The V segment lost 6 bases and the J segment 8 bases; nucleotides outside the gene matches: 8. CDR3 loop: CASSERQGKEKLFF. Here the CDR3 DNA reads TGTGCCAGCAGCGAACGACAGGGGAAGGAAAAACTGTTTTTT.

The J gene is TRBJ1-3, the V gene TRBV7-9; D is possibly TRBD1 (5 bases). CDR3 length: 14 amino acids. The V end lost 2 bases, the J end lost 3 bases, and 8 bases lay between the germline ends. CDR1 is SEHNR, CDR2 FQNEAQ, per germline (reference sequence). This CDR3 reads CASSLRGVGNTIYF. In nucleotides, the CDR3 is TGTGCCAGCAGCTTACGAGGGGTTGGAAACACCATATATTTT.

The chain couples TRBV28 to TRBJ2-1; D unresolved. The ends were cut back, 2 bases at V and 1 base at J, with 15 bases in the middle. The germline V gene has CDR1 MDHEN and CDR2 SYDVKM. The CDR3 is 17 residues long. CDR3 region: CASSLVQARSSYNEQFF. The CDR3 DNA reads TGTGCCAGCAGTTTAGTCCAGGCTAGATCTTCCTACAATGAGCAGTTCTTC. Filled out from reference TRBV28 and TRBJ2-1, the complete variable domain reads DVKVTQSSRYLVKRTGEKVFLECVQDMDHENMFWYRQDPGLGLRLIYFSYDVKMKEKGDIPEGYSVSREKKERFSLILESASTNQTSMYLCASSLVQARSSYNEQFFGPGTRLTVL.

This clone has a single count. V is TRBV28 and J is TRBJ2-7; TRBD1 aligns across 8 bases. CDR1 is MDHEN and CDR2 is SYDVKM in the germline V gene. CDR3 length equals 13 residues. J gave up 6 bases and V 2 bases, and 3 bases lay outside the gene matches. CDR3 DNA sequence: TGTGCCAGCAGTTTACTCGACAGGGGCGAGCAGTACTTC. Protein product: CASSLLDRGEQYF.

The chain employs TRBV6-5 and TRBJ2-1; no reliable D call. Germline loops: CDR1 MNHEY, CDR2 SVGAGI. The CDR3 runs 15 residues. V lost 2 bases and J lost 4, with 12 bases in between. CDR3 protein: CASSYGSPIYNEQFF. Here the CDR3 DNA reads TGTGCCAGCAGTTACGGAAGCCCGATTTACAATGAGCAGTTCTTC.

The chain joins TRBV7-9 to TRBJ1-1, with TRBD1 matching over 8 bases. J gave up 5 bases and V 1 base, and 12 bases lay outside the gene matches. The V gene's germline CDR1 is SEHNR and CDR2 FQNEAQ (reference sequence). The CDR3 consists of 17 residues. This CDR3 is CASSLGAGGFLETEAFF. Here the CDR3 DNA reads TGTGCCAGCAGCTTAGGGGCAGGGGGCTTTTTAGAAACTGAAGCTTTCTTT.

This clone was detected only a few times. The chain has TRBV30 and TRBJ1-5, with unresolved D. Trimming removed 1 base at V and 0 bases at J, with 4 bases between. This CDR3 is built from 13 residues. Germline assignment: CDR1 GTSNPN and CDR2 SVGIG (reference sequence). CDR3 loop: CAWSDNSNQPQHF. The CDR3 DNA reads TGTGCCTGGAGTGATAATAGCAATCAGCCCCAGCATTTT.

The CDR3 sequence: CASSLRKYNTEAFF. The CDR3 DNA follows: TGTGCCAGCAGCCTCCGAAAGTACAACACTGAAGCTTTCTTT. The chain uses TRBV28 and TRBJ1-1; D remains ambiguous. Trimming removed 6 bases at V and 2 bases at J, with 13 bases between. This CDR3 region has 14 residues. Germline V CDR1 and CDR2: MDHEN, SYDVKM.

The chain carries TRBV25-1 and TRBJ2-7, with D maybe TRBD1 (6 bases). Between the trimmed V and J ends, which lost 6 bases and 4 bases, there was a span of 19 bases. This CDR3 has 15 amino acids. Germline assignment: CDR1 MGHDK and CDR2 SYGVNS. CDR3 amino acids: CASSGTGRGPYEQYF. DNA of the CDR3: TGTGCCAGCAGCGGAACAGGGAGAGGTCCTTACGAGCAGTACTTC.

V usage is TRBV5-4 and J usage is TRBJ2-1, with D tentatively TRBD2 (5 bases). The V gene's germline CDR1 is SGHNT and CDR2 YYREEE (reference sequence). This CDR3 spans 16 amino acids. The ends were cut back, 4 bases at V and 0 bases at J, with 14 bases in the middle. The CDR3 region has the DNA TGTGCCAGCAGCGTGCCAGGACTTGGCTCCTACAATGAGCAGTTCTTC. Protein sequence: CASSVPGLGSYNEQFF.

The CDR3 reads CASSPGGNQPQHF. CDR3 nucleotide sequence: TGTGCCAGCAGCCCTGGGGGCAATCAGCCCCAGCATTTT. The V and J genes are TRBV7-9 and TRBJ1-5; no clear D. The CDR3 length is 13 residues. Trimming pared 5 bases from V and 2 bases from J, leaving 7 bases between. Germline V gene data show CDR1 as SEHNR and CDR2 as FQNEAQ (reference sequence).